This T cell receptor beta chain emerged from a study of OX40 agonist ivuxolimab in advanced cancers. In the study overall: Each patient was given ivuxolimab into a vein every 2 weeks, at 0.01 to 10 mg/kg.

The V and J ends lost 7 bases and 0 bases respectively, with 16 bases between them. This CDR3 is 15 amino acids long. The germline CDR1 and CDR2 sequences are MNHEY and SMNVEV (reference sequence). Only in-frame clones appear in the TCRdb table, and some are missing; sequencing was by immunoSEQ multiplex PCR. The sample has 50,000 to 70,000 clones, 75% to 90% seen once. The TCR comes from an adult with an advanced solid tumor such as melanoma, head and neck, liver or kidney cancer. This sample comprised CD4+ or CD8+ T cells sorted from blood, obtained in a trial of the OX40 agonist ivuxolimab. The rearrangement uses TRBV27 and TRBJ2-7; either TRBD1 or TRBD2 may supply D (5 bases each). CDR3 DNA: TGTGCCAGCATCTCTTTAGAGAGGGGCTCCTACGAGCAGTACTTC. Its translation is CASISLERGSYEQYF.